A selection of T cell receptor beta chains follows, all from one sample in a study of vaccination and CD4 T cells after COVID-19. TCRdb ran MiXCR on the PCR reads and lists one entry per CDR3 protein. The table includes approximately 19,000 distinct CDR3 sequences, about 45% detected once. These TCRs' antigens remain unknown. Sequences were derived from CD4+ T cells from blood, cultured in vitro, sampled after SARS-CoV-2 vaccination. The receptors originated from a human donor who had recovered from COVID-19. Both conserved end residues are part of each CDR3. A D gene is named only where the DNA matches it firmly. Expanded clones get a size class; other rows say once, few or many, or leave the size out.

abundance: few; v_gene: TRBV6-1; d_gene: TRBD2; j_gene: TRBJ2-1; CDR3nt: TGTGCCAGCAGTACTGGACTAGCGGGGTACAATGAGCAGTTTTTC; CDR3aa: CASSTGLAGYNEQFF
abundance: once; v_gene: TRBV6-1; d_gene: TRBD1; j_gene: TRBJ1-1; CDR3nt: TGTGCCAGCAGTACATACAGGGGGGAGAACACTGAAGCTTTCTTT; CDR3aa: CASSTYRGENTEAFF
abundance: .; v_gene: TRBV6-1; d_gene: .; j_gene: TRBJ1-5; CDR3nt: TGTGCCAGCAGTCCTCCCTCGGGGCCCCAGCATTTT; CDR3aa: CASSPPSGPQHF
abundance: few; v_gene: TRBV7-2; d_gene: .; j_gene: TRBJ1-2; CDR3nt: TGTGCCAGCAGCCACTCTGGGGGAAACTATGGCTACACCTTC; CDR3aa: CASSHSGGNYGYTF
abundance: .; v_gene: TRBV6-5; d_gene: .; j_gene: TRBJ1-2; CDR3nt: TGTGCCAGCAGTTACTCGGGGGCAGGGCAAGCCTATGGCTACACCTTC; CDR3aa: CASSYSGAGQAYGYTF
abundance: .; v_gene: TRBV6-2/TRBV6-3; d_gene: .; j_gene: TRBJ1-5; CDR3nt: TGTGCCAGCAGTTACTCGTCTACAGGGACACGGAGCAATCAGCCCCAGCATTTT; CDR3aa: CASSYSSTGTRSNQPQHF
abundance: .; v_gene: TRBV6-5; d_gene: TRBD2; j_gene: TRBJ2-7; CDR3nt: TGTGCCAGCAGTTACCTAGCGGGAGGGCCCTACGAGCAGTACTTC; CDR3aa: CASSYLAGGPYEQYF
abundance: few; v_gene: TRBV20-1; d_gene: TRBD1; j_gene: TRBJ1-6; CDR3nt: TGCAGTGCTAGAGGCGGACAGGGGCCTTCACCCCTCCACTTT; CDR3aa: CSARGGQGPSPLHF
abundance: few; v_gene: TRBV20-1; d_gene: TRBD2; j_gene: TRBJ2-3; CDR3nt: TGCAGTGGTGGGACTAGCGGGTCTAGCACAGATACGCAGTATTTT; CDR3aa: CSGGTSGSSTDTQYF
abundance: few; v_gene: TRBV27; d_gene: .; j_gene: TRBJ1-2; CDR3nt: TGTGCCAGCAGTTTTAGGGGCGGCGGCTACACCTTC; CDR3aa: CASSFRGGGYTF
abundance: .; v_gene: TRBV6-1; d_gene: TRBD2; j_gene: TRBJ2-7; CDR3nt: TGTGCCAGCAGAGAGAGACTAGCGGGGAGCGAGCAGTACTTC; CDR3aa: CASRERLAGSEQYF
abundance: few; v_gene: TRBV27; d_gene: .; j_gene: TRBJ1-6; CDR3nt: TGTGCCAGCAGTTTAGTAGCCCATTATAATTCACCCCTCCACTTT; CDR3aa: CASSLVAHYNSPLHF
abundance: few; v_gene: TRBV19; d_gene: .; j_gene: TRBJ1-5; CDR3nt: TGTGCCAGTAGGCAATCGTGGCCCCAGCCCCAGCATTTT; CDR3aa: CASRQSWPQPQHF
abundance: .; v_gene: TRBV11-2; d_gene: .; j_gene: TRBJ1-5; CDR3nt: TGTGCCAGCAGCTTGGGGGACGGAAGAATAAATCAGCCCCAGCATTTT; CDR3aa: CASSLGDGRINQPQHF
abundance: once; v_gene: TRBV7-2; d_gene: .; j_gene: TRBJ2-5; CDR3nt: TGTGCCAGCAGGCCCGGGACGGACGTCTTCGAGACCCAGTACTTC; CDR3aa: CASRPGTDVFETQYF
abundance: .; v_gene: TRBV20-1; d_gene: .; j_gene: TRBJ1-2; CDR3nt: TGCAGTGCTAGAGAAGGGACAACAAGGGCCGATGGCTACACCTTC; CDR3aa: CSAREGTTRADGYTF
abundance: .; v_gene: TRBV27; d_gene: .; j_gene: TRBJ1-2; CDR3nt: TGTGCCAGCAGTACTCGACAGGACGGCGGCTACACCTTC; CDR3aa: CASSTRQDGGYTF
abundance: few; v_gene: TRBV19; d_gene: .; j_gene: TRBJ1-1; CDR3nt: TGTGCCAGTAGTATGAGGAACACTGAAGCTTTCTTT; CDR3aa: CASSMRNTEAFF
abundance: .; v_gene: TRBV7-2; d_gene: .; j_gene: TRBJ2-3; CDR3nt: TGTGCCAGCAGCTTAAGGCTAGGAGGCACAGATACGCAGTATTTT; CDR3aa: CASSLRLGGTDTQYF
abundance: .; v_gene: TRBV20-1; d_gene: TRBD2; j_gene: TRBJ2-1; CDR3nt: TGCAGTGCTACCGGACTAGCGGGAGAGGATTACAATGAGCAGTTCTTC; CDR3aa: CSATGLAGEDYNEQFF
abundance: .; v_gene: TRBV20-1; d_gene: .; j_gene: TRBJ2-3; CDR3nt: TGCAGTGTCAGTTTGAGTGCAGATACGCAGTATTTT; CDR3aa: CSVSLSADTQYF
abundance: .; v_gene: TRBV6-1; d_gene: .; j_gene: TRBJ1-3; CDR3nt: TGTGCCAGCACCCCGGTTAATCGAAACACCATATATTTT; CDR3aa: CASTPVNRNTIYF
abundance: few; v_gene: TRBV20-1; d_gene: TRBD2; j_gene: TRBJ2-5; CDR3nt: TGCAGTGCCGATCTAACTAGCGGGAGGGGAGAGACCCAGTACTTC; CDR3aa: CSADLTSGRGETQYF
abundance: .; v_gene: TRBV6-2/TRBV6-3; d_gene: TRBD1; j_gene: TRBJ2-2; CDR3nt: TGTGCCAGCACGCAGGGGGTGAACACCGGGGAGCTGTTTTTT; CDR3aa: CASTQGVNTGELFF
abundance: few; v_gene: TRBV15; d_gene: TRBD1; j_gene: TRBJ2-5; CDR3nt: TGTGCCACCAGCAGAGGGGGACAGAAAGAGACCCAGTACTTC; CDR3aa: CATSRGGQKETQYF
abundance: few; v_gene: TRBV20-1; d_gene: .; j_gene: TRBJ1-1; CDR3nt: TGCAGTGCTAGAGATCCGAGGGGGTCGGACACTGAAGCTTTCTTT; CDR3aa: CSARDPRGSDTEAFF
abundance: .; v_gene: TRBV11-3; d_gene: TRBD2; j_gene: TRBJ2-5; CDR3nt: TGTGCCAGCAGCATCGGACTAGCGGGGGGTAGGGAGACCCAGTACTTC; CDR3aa: CASSIGLAGGRETQYF
abundance: .; v_gene: TRBV7-2; d_gene: .; j_gene: TRBJ1-5; CDR3nt: TGTGCCAGCAGCCCCCAGGGTAGCAATCAGCCCCAGCATTTT; CDR3aa: CASSPQGSNQPQHF
abundance: .; v_gene: TRBV19; d_gene: TRBD1; j_gene: TRBJ1-5; CDR3nt: TGTGCCACCAACAGGGGGGCCTCTCCGAATCAGCCCCAGCATTTT; CDR3aa: CATNRGASPNQPQHF
abundance: few; v_gene: TRBV6-1; d_gene: TRBD1; j_gene: TRBJ1-2; CDR3nt: TGTGCCAGCAAAGACAGGGGACTCTACCCCTATGGCTACACCTTC; CDR3aa: CASKDRGLYPYGYTF
abundance: .; v_gene: TRBV4-1; d_gene: TRBD1; j_gene: TRBJ1-2; CDR3nt: TGCGCCAGCAGCCAGGACGGACAGGGGGACTATGGCTACACCTTC; CDR3aa: CASSQDGQGDYGYTF
abundance: .; v_gene: TRBV7-9; d_gene: TRBD1; j_gene: TRBJ1-1; CDR3nt: TGTGCCAGCAGCTACTGGACAGGGGCAGGCACTGAAGCTTTCTTT; CDR3aa: CASSYWTGAGTEAFF
abundance: few; v_gene: TRBV10-2; d_gene: .; j_gene: TRBJ1-1; CDR3nt: TGCGCCAGCAGTCGAACTAACACTGAAGCTTTCTTT; CDR3aa: CASSRTNTEAFF
abundance: .; v_gene: TRBV20-1; d_gene: TRBD1; j_gene: TRBJ1-2; CDR3nt: TGCAGTGCCTTGGGGGGACAGGGGACTATTAACTATGGCTACACCTTC; CDR3aa: CSALGGQGTINYGYTF
abundance: .; v_gene: TRBV27; d_gene: TRBD1; j_gene: TRBJ1-5; CDR3nt: TGTGCCAGCAGTTTTGGAGGACAGGGGTGGAGCAATCAGCCCCAGCATTTT; CDR3aa: CASSFGGQGWSNQPQHF
abundance: .; v_gene: TRBV6-5; d_gene: TRBD1; j_gene: TRBJ1-5; CDR3nt: TGTGCCAGCAGTTACGGCAGGGGGAATCAGCCCCAGCATTTT; CDR3aa: CASSYGRGNQPQHF
abundance: .; v_gene: TRBV6-1; d_gene: TRBD2; j_gene: TRBJ2-3; CDR3nt: TGTGCCAGCAGCCTACGGACTAGCGGGGGGGCAGATACGCAGTATTTT; CDR3aa: CASSLRTSGGADTQYF
abundance: .; v_gene: TRBV20-1; d_gene: .; j_gene: TRBJ2-1; CDR3nt: TGCAGTGCCCCACTCTGGGACAGTTCGCGGGGTAATGAGCAGTTCTTC; CDR3aa: CSAPLWDSSRGNEQFF